These 20 T cell receptor beta chains originate from one sample sequenced in a study of blood T cell repertoires in acute mononucleosis. The time point was: convalescence about 6 months (5-8 months) after acute presentation (visit 7). TCRdb keeps only in-frame clones here, not all; method: immunoSEQ multiplex PCR. The sample gives around 1,500 clones, 20% to 30% of which show up once; 30% to 35% is in the top ten. Specimen: EBV YVL epitope tetramer+ CD8+ T cells sorted from PBMCs, collected during convalescence from infectious mononucleosis. Regarding subset: CD8 T cells binding a tetramer with EBV BRLF1 109-117 peptide (YVL-BR). The receptors were gathered from a woman aged 18-29 years with infectious mononucleosis caused by EBV.

To note about this clone: One end of the junction is discordant with germline, which a read error may explain. The chain couples TRBV27 to TRBJ1-1; D is perhaps TRBD1 (6 bases). Germline V gene lookup returns CDR1 MNHEY and CDR2 SMNVEV (reference sequence). The CDR3 runs to 16 residues. CDR3 loop: CASSFLGHTINTESFF. CDR3 sequence (DNA): TGTGCCAGCAGTTTTCTGGGACATACAATTAACACTGAATCTTTCTTT.

For this clone: The sample contains more than one DNA sequence encoding this CDR3. This chain links TRBV29-1 with TRBJ2-1; 13 bases fit TRBD2. The CDR3 has 21 residues. The J segment lost 0 bases and the V segment lost 6 bases, leaving 20 bases of the junction unmatched. Germline V CDR1 and CDR2: SQVTM, ANQGSEA. The CDR3 is CSVGGTGSGTSGAFSYNEQFF. For the CDR3, the DNA is TGCAGCGTAGGAGGGACAGGGTCCGGGACTAGCGGGGCTTTCTCCTACAATGAGCAGTTCTTC.

Details on this clone: This probably arose from a read error, given a far larger clone one base away. The V call is TRBV6-6, the J call TRBJ2-3; unclear D gene. CDR3 length: 15 amino acids. Between the trimmed V and J ends, which lost 5 bases and 9 bases, there was a span of 21 bases. Germline loops: CDR1 MNHNY, CDR2 SVGAGI (reference sequence). The CDR3 coding sequence is TGTGCCAGCAGTGCCCTACTTGGGCCAGCGTCGACGCAGTATTTT. Translating gives CASSALLGPASTQYF.

V and J are TRBV9 and TRBJ2-7; 7 nucleotides agree with TRBD1. Germline loops: CDR1 SGDLS, CDR2 YYNGEE. There are 13 residues in the CDR3. Trimming cost V 5 bases and J 1 base; bases outside gene matches: 3. Here the CDR3 reads CASSWTGSYEQYF. The CDR3 DNA sequence: TGTGCCAGCAGTTGGACAGGTTCCTACGAGCAGTACTTC.

V gene TRBV7-7 combines with J gene TRBJ1-2; no clear D gene. Looked up from germline, CDR1 is SSHAT and CDR2 is FNYEAQ (reference sequence). The CDR3 extends over 14 amino acids. Trimming removed 6 bases at V and 8 bases at J, with 19 bases between. The CDR3 loop reads CASSEYGSGAGYTF. CDR3 nucleotides: TGTGCCAGCAGTGAGTACGGCTCCGGCGCGGGCTACACCTTC.

Only a few counts were recorded for this clone. The chain links TRBV25-1 to TRBJ2-7; D might be TRBD1 (6 bases). The CDR3 runs 13 residues. Per germline, CDR1 MGHDK and CDR2 SYGVNS. Deletions cut 7 bases from V and 3 bases from J, with 13 bases between. This chain's CDR3 is CASMGHLSYEQYF. DNA of the CDR3: TGTGCCAGCATGGGACACCTTAGCTACGAGCAGTACTTC.

J is TRBJ2-7 and V is TRBV25-1; TRBD1 agrees at 8 bases. The V gene's germline CDR1 is MGHDK and CDR2 SYGVNS. The V and J ends lost 5 bases and 5 bases, in that order; junction bases with no gene match: 11. The CDR3 loop spans 15 amino acids. In DNA form, the CDR3 reads TGTGCCAGCAGTTCCCACTCGGACAGGGTTGACGAGCAGTACTTC. Its protein is CASSSHSDRVDEQYF.

This clone has just a few counts. It is likely a read error: a sequence one base away is far more abundant. This CDR3 is also generated by other DNA sequences in the sample. The chain employs TRBV10-2 and TRBJ2-1; D is unresolved. This CDR3 spans 11 amino acids. Germline V gene data show CDR1 as WSHSY and CDR2 as SAAADI. Trimming removed 5 bases at V and 3 bases at J, with 2 bases between. CDR3 protein: CASSIYNEQFF. DNA of the CDR3: TGCGCCAGCAGTATCTACAATGAGCAGTTCTTC.

A remark on this clone: A far larger clone is one base from this, pointing to a likely read error. Within the sample, other DNA sequences also encode this same CDR3. V and J are TRBV27 and TRBJ2-7, with 7 nucleotides matching TRBD2. This CDR3 region has 16 residues. With 0 bases clipped from V and 4 bases from J, the junction kept 9 bases outside the gene matches. Germline CDR1 and CDR2: MNHEY and SMNVEV (reference sequence). CDR3 sequence: CASSLSIREALYEQYF. Written as DNA, the CDR3 is TGTGCCAGCAGTTTATCGATCCGGGAGGCTCTTTACGAGCAGTACTTC.

The CDR3 DNA reads as TGTGCCAGCACGACAGCGAGCTCCTACAATGAGCAGTTCTTC. This translates into CASTTASSYNEQFF. The chain combines TRBV2 with TRBJ2-1, with a tentative D call TRBD1 (5 bases). From germline, CDR1 is SNHLY and CDR2 FYNNEI. The CDR3 is 14 residues long. Trimming cost V 7 bases and J 0 bases, with 10 bases left between them. Full variable domain (remainder filled in from reference TRBV2 and TRBJ2-1): EPEVTQTPSHQVTQMGQEVILRCVPISNHLYFYWYRQILGQKVEFLVSFYNNEISEKSEIFDDQFSVERPDGSNFTLKIRSTKLEDSAMYFCASTTASSYNEQFFGPGTRLTVL.

This clone rates as large (0.1 to 1%). This chain links TRBV7-2 with TRBJ2-4, with TRBD1 as a possible D gene (5 bases). CDR3 size: 16 residues. V gave up 5 bases and J gave up 2 bases, with 16 bases separating them. Germline V gives CDR1 SGHTA, CDR2 FQGNSA. CDR3 nucleotides: TGTGCCAGCAGCCCTCTTCGATGGGGCTCCAAAAACATTCAGTACTTC. Amino acid sequence: CASSPLRWGSKNIQYF.

This chain joins TRBV11-2 and TRBJ2-1; D is unclear. In germline, CDR1 is SGHAT, CDR2 FQNNGV. Trimming left V 6 bases short and J 10 bases short, with 13 bases between. This CDR3 is built from 12 residues. The CDR3 DNA reads as TGTGCCAGCAGGGGGTTGAGGATAGAGCAGTTCTTC. It translates to CASRGLRIEQFF. Supplemented by reference TRBV11-2 and TRBJ2-1, the full variable domain reads EAGVAQSPRYKIIEKRQSVAFWCNPISGHATLYWYQQILGQGPKLLIQFQNNGVVDDSQLPKDRFSAERLKGVDSTLKIQPAKLEDSAVYLCASRGLRIEQFFGPGTRLTVL.

This clone was picked up a small number of times. This chain uses TRBV28 with TRBJ1-1, with TRBD1 as a possible D gene (6 bases). Germline V CDR1 and CDR2: MDHEN, SYDVKM. The CDR3 is 14 amino acids. V gave up 9 bases and J gave up 4 bases, with 18 bases separating them. CDR3 residues: CARPLLGGGTEAFF. CDR3 in DNA: TGTGCCAGACCTCTCCTCGGGGGCGGCACTGAAGCTTTCTTT.

V is TRBV11-1 and J is TRBJ1-2, with D unclear. CDR1 is SGHAT and CDR2 is FQDESV in the germline V gene (reference sequence). The CDR3 is 14 residues long. Between the trimmed V and J ends, which lost 6 bases and 8 bases, there was a span of 19 bases. The CDR3 protein is CASSEYGSGAGYTF. CDR3 bases: TGTGCCAGCAGTGAGTACGGCTCCGGCGCGGGCTACACCTTC.

This clone was seen at least ten times. The chain carries TRBV7-3 and TRBJ2-1; D not resolved. Trimming removed 5 bases from V and 3 bases from J, with 2 bases in between. This CDR3 is 11 amino acids long. Germline V lookup: CDR1 SGHTA, CDR2 FQGTGA. The CDR3 is CASSDYNEQFF. Written as DNA, the CDR3 is TGTGCCAGCAGCGACTACAATGAGCAGTTCTTC.

This clone was detected only a few times. The rearrangement uses TRBV7-3 and TRBJ2-3; D uncertain. CDR3 length equals 11 residues. The germline gives CDR1 SGHTA, CDR2 FQGTGA. Trimming left V 7 bases short and J 6 bases short, with 8 bases between. The chain's CDR3 is CASTLGDTQYF. In DNA form, the CDR3 reads TGTGCCAGCACCCTAGGGGATACGCAGTATTTT. The full variable domain, with the rest looked up from reference TRBV7-3 and TRBJ2-3, is GAGVSQTPSNKVTEKGKYVELRCDPISGHTALYWYRQSLGQGPEFLIYFQGTGAADDSGLPNDRFFAVRPEGSVSTLKIQRTERGDSAVYLCASTLGDTQYFGPGTRLTVL.

V gene TRBV11-2 combines with J gene TRBJ1-2, with D hard to call. The CDR3 is made up of 12 amino acids. Trimming cost V 6 bases and J 7 bases, with 12 bases left between them. Germline V gives CDR1 SGHAT, CDR2 FQNNGV. The DNA for the CDR3 is TGTGCCAGCAGTTATATCGGGGTTGGCTACACCTTC. It yields the protein CASSYIGVGYTF. Together with reference TRBV11-2 and TRBJ1-2, the CDR3 gives the full variable domain: EAGVAQSPRYKIIEKRQSVAFWCNPISGHATLYWYQQILGQGPKLLIQFQNNGVVDDSQLPKDRFSAERLKGVDSTLKIQPAKLEDSAVYLCASSYIGVGYTFGSGTRLTVV.

This clone was seen only a few times. The junction and the germline gene differ at one end; a read error may be behind it. The sample has other DNA sequences that encode this CDR3 too. The chain couples TRBV10-2 to TRBJ1-2, with 11 bases matching TRBD1. The CDR3 consists of 12 residues. Germline-derived CDR1 and CDR2 are WSHSY and SAAADI. The CDR3 nucleotides read TGTGCCAGCAGTTGGACAGGGGGCGGCTACACCTTC. Its protein product is CASSWTGGGYTF.

Points on this clone: Its ends do not fully match the called genes, so a read error is possible. The V and J genes are TRBV29-1 and TRBJ2-1; 13 bases align to TRBD2. The CDR3 loop spans 21 amino acids. The germline gives CDR1 SQVTM, CDR2 ANQGSEA. DNA for the CDR3: TGCAGCGTAGGAGGGAGAGGGTCCGGGACTAGCGGGGCATACTGCTACATTGAGCAGTTCTTC. As protein: CSVGGRGSGTSGAYCYIEQFF.

This clone was counted many times. V is TRBV7-9 and J is TRBJ1-1; D call uncertain. From germline, CDR1 is SEHNR and CDR2 FQNEAQ (reference sequence). V was clipped by 1 base and J by 4 bases, with 13 bases between them. The CDR3 is 15 amino acids. Here the CDR3 DNA reads TGTGCCAGCAGCTTAGGTACTCTTCTCGGCACTGAAGCTTTCTTT. It specifies CASSLGTLLGTEAFF.